By proportion, the clone carrying this T cell receptor beta chain is medium-sized. What it recognizes is unknown. The Oncomine TCR Beta short-read assay was what sequenced the DNA obtained from cultured CD4+ T cells. After culture, CD4+ T cells served as the source for genomic DNA extraction. In TCRdb, the PCR reads were re-called with MiXCR into one record per CDR3 protein. The sample lists about 3,800 distinct CDR3 sequences, approximately 15% seen once, with roughly 18% in the top ten. This specimen comes from a study of vaccination and CD4 T cells after COVID-19. Study at large: Convalescent patients were SARS-CoV-2 positive by nasal swab PCR; 10 or so mild, one severe.

Treatment specified: roughly 11-day PBMC culture with coronavirus spike peptide pools or control peptides (ViraFEST assay). Via ViraFEST, peptide pools expanded antigen-specific T cells before TCR sequencing. Germline-derived CDR1 and CDR2 are MNHNS and SASEGT. Trimming removed 7 bases from V and 1 base from J, with 17 bases in between. The CDR3 loop spans 16 amino acids. Material for sequencing was CD4+ T cells from blood, cultured in vitro. This TCR came from a human donor who had recovered from COVID-19. V gene TRBV6-1 combines with J gene TRBJ1-5; no firm D call. The CDR3, as DNA: TGTGCCAGCACTGCGACGGTAAACTGGAGCAATCAGCCCCAGCATTTT. Protein product: CASTATVNWSNQPQHF.